This TCR beta chain was recovered during a study of cytomegalovirus exposure and HLA in healthy donors. Study-wide points: The authors later found HLA-associated TCR beta chains more clonally expanded than equally common others.

Of note for this clone: What it binds is unknown.

The PCR used 60 Vbeta and 13 Jbeta primers. The method was immunoSEQ multiplex PCR; TCRdb's version includes in-frame clones alone and lacks a portion of them. Among 50,000 to 75,000 clones listed, about 81% were seen once. This receptor was identified in a man aged 25-45 years in good health and CMV-seropositive. Sequenced sample: PBMCs.

Here the CDR3 reads CASNDRGGNQPQHF. The CDR3 DNA sequence: TGTGCCAGCAACGACAGGGGTGGCAATCAGCCCCAGCATTTT. This chain joins TRBV28 and TRBJ1-5, with TRBD1 matching over 8 bases. V was pared by 7 bases and J by 2 bases, with 4 bases of the junction left unmatched. The CDR3 spans 14 residues. Looked up from germline, CDR1 is MDHEN and CDR2 is SYDVKM.